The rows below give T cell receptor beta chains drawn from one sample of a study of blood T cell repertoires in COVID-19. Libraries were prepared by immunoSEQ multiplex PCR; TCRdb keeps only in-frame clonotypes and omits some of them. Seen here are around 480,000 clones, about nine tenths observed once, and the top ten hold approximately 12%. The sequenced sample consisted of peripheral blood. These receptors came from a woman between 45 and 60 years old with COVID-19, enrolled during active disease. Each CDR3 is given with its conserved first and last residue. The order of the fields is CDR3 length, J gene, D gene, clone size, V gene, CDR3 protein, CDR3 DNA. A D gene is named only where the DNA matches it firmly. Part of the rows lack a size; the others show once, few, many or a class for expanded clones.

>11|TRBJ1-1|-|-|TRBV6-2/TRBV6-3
CASSIGGGAFF
TGTGCCAGCAGCATAGGGGGGGGAGCTTTCTTT
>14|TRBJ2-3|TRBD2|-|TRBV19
CASSIRGGLDTQYF
TGTGCCAGTAGTATCCGCGGGGGACTCGATACGCAGTATTTT
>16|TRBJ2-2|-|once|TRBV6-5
CASSSRGIGNTGELFF
TGTGCCAGCAGTTCCCGAGGGATCGGGAACACCGGGGAGCTGTTTTTT
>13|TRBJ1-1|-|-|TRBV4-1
CASSQGGRPEAFF
TGCGCCAGCAGCCAGGGAGGTAGGCCTGAAGCTTTCTTT
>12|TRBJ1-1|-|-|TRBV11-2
CASSLDHSEAFF
TGTGCCAGCAGCTTAGACCACTCAGAAGCTTTCTTT
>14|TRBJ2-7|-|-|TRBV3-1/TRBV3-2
CASSSSPVRNEQYF
TGTGCCAGCAGTTCGTCCCCGGTGAGAAACGAGCAGTACTTC
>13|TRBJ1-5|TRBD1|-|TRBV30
CAWRTGGNQPQHF
TGTGCCTGGAGGACAGGGGGCAATCAGCCCCAGCATTTT
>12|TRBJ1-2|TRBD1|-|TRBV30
CAWRTGGDGYTF
TGTGCCTGGAGGACAGGGGGCGATGGCTACACCTTC
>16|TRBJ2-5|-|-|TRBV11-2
CASSLRRAAQGETQYF
TGTGCCAGCAGCTTAAGGAGGGCTGCACAAGGAGAGACCCAGTACTTC
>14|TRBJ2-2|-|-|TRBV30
CAWSVLTGPGELFF
TGTGCCTGGAGTGTACTGACAGGCCCGGGGGAGCTGTTTTTT
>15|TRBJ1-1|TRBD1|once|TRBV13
CASSLGTGGRAEAFF
TGTGCCAGCAGCTTAGGGACAGGGGGCAGAGCTGAAGCTTTCTTT
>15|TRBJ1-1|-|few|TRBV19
CASSIDGQVPTEAFF
TGTGCCAGTAGTATAGATGGGCAGGTTCCCACTGAAGCTTTCTTT
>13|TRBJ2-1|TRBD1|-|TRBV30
CAYGTGGPNEQFF
TGTGCTTACGGGACAGGGGGCCCCAATGAGCAGTTCTTC
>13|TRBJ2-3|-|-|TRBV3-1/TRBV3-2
CASSQGGVDTQYF
TGTGCCAGCAGCCAAGGGGGGGTGGATACGCAGTATTTT
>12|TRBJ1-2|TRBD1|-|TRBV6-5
CASRTGEDGYTF
TGTGCCAGCAGGACAGGGGAGGATGGCTACACCTTC
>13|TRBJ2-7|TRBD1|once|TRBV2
CASMGQGTYEQYF
TGTGCCAGCATGGGACAGGGGACCTACGAGCAGTACTTC
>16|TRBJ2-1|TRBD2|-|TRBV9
CASSVDLAGSHNEQFF
TGTGCCAGCAGCGTAGATCTAGCGGGGTCTCACAATGAGCAGTTCTTC
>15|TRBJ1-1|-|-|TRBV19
CASRILPNSNTEAFF
TGTGCCAGTAGGATCCTCCCCAACTCAAACACTGAAGCTTTCTTT
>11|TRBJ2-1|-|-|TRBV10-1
CASSQGDEQFF
TGCGCCAGCAGTCAGGGTGATGAGCAGTTCTTC
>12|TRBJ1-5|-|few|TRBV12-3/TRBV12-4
CASSWPAGPQHF
TGTGCCAGCAGCTGGCCGGCGGGGCCCCAGCATTTT
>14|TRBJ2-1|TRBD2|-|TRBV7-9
CASRGTSGDNEQFF
TGTGCCAGCAGGGGGACTAGCGGGGATAATGAGCAGTTCTTC
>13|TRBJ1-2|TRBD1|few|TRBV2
CAGRQGAIYGYTF
TGTGCCGGAAGACAGGGGGCGATCTATGGCTACACCTTC
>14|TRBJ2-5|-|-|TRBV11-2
CASSADWGDETQYF
TGTGCCAGCAGCGCGGACTGGGGGGACGAGACCCAGTACTTC
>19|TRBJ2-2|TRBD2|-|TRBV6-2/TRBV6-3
CASSFSLTSGGPITGELFF
TGTGCCAGCAGTTTCTCCTTGACTAGCGGGGGGCCAATCACCGGGGAGCTGTTTTTT
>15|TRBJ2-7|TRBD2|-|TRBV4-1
CASSLRLAGAYEQYF
TGCGCCAGCAGCCTCAGACTAGCGGGGGCCTACGAGCAGTACTTC
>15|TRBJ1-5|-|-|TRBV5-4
CASSPDGKLNQPQHF
TGTGCCAGCAGCCCGGACGGGAAACTGAATCAGCCCCAGCATTTT
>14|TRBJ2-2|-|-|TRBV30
CAWLAGARGGELFF
TGTGCCTGGCTCGCGGGGGCGCGGGGCGGGGAGCTGTTTTTT
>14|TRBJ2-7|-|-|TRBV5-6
CASSLGQSSYEQYF
TGTGCCAGCAGCTTGGGACAGAGCTCCTACGAGCAGTACTTC
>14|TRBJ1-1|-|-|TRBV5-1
CASTLGGLNTEAFF
TGCGCCAGCACTTTGGGGGGTCTAAACACTGAAGCTTTCTTT
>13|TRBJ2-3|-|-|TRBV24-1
CAAGPPDGDTQYF
TGTGCCGCGGGCCCCCCGGACGGGGATACGCAGTATTTT
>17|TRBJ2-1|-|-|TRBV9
CASSVGGGRGSYNEQFF
TGTGCCAGCAGCGTAGGTGGGGGCAGAGGCTCCTACAATGAGCAGTTCTTC
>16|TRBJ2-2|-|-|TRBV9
CASSVGLAGYAGELFF
TGTGCCAGCAGCGTAGGTCTAGCCGGGTATGCCGGGGAGCTGTTTTTT
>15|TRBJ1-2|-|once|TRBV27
CASRKQGRGPGGYTF
TGTGCCAGCAGGAAACAGGGTCGGGGTCCTGGTGGCTACACCTTC
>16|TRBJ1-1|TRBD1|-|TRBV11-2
CASSLGGGQGGTEAFF
TGTGCCAGCAGCTTAGGGGGGGGACAGGGAGGGACTGAAGCTTTCTTT
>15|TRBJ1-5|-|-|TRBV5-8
CASSLAWGDHQPQHF
TGTGCCAGCAGCTTGGCCTGGGGGGATCATCAGCCCCAGCATTTT
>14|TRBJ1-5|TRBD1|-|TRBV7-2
CASSDRASNQPQHF
TGTGCCAGCAGCGACAGGGCAAGCAATCAGCCCCAGCATTTT